This T cell receptor beta chain was observed in a study of human T cells and chemical hapten exposure. Study-wide findings and caveats: Versus controls, expanded TCRs had significantly more large CDR3 similarity clusters.

This clonotype was counted ten times or more. Its antigen is currently unknown. TCRdb recomputed calls from the RACE reads with MiXCR, one row per CDR3 protein. The top ten clones hold 3.5% to 6% of a sample with about 80,000 distinct CDR3 sequences, approximately 14% of them seen once. Time point defined: pre-sensitization, week 0. Sample treatment: therapeutic diphenylcyclopropenone sensitization with weekly scalp DPC. Germline V lookup: CDR1 LGHDT, CDR2 YNNKEL (reference sequence). J was trimmed by 3 bases and V by 4 bases; bases with no gene match: 2. The CDR3 runs to 13 residues. The rearrangement joins TRBV3-1 to TRBJ1-1; 7 bases are shared with TRBD1. This TCR was recovered from a woman aged 45 to 65 with alopecia areata. Some clones in this sample may be carry-over from other donors' samples. Sequenced here: whole blood, sampled in connection with sensitization to the hapten diphenylcyclopropenone (DPC). CDR3 loop: CASSRGQHTEAFF. The CDR3 DNA reads TGTGCCAGCAGCCGGGGACAGCACACTGAAGCTTTCTTT.